This T cell receptor beta chain came from a study of identical twins. General study results and limits: Compared with unrelated sharing, twin-shared out-of-frame alpha sequences had more low-probability sequences. The presence of invariant MAIT and iNKT cells could partly confound analyses of zero-insertion sequences. With abundant cord blood beta clonotypes, insertions were fewer; memory repertoires showed no such pattern.

This clonotype was observed at least ten times. Its antigen is still unknown. TCRdb re-derived calls from the 5' RACE reads in MiXCR, one entry per CDR3 protein. The sample carries some 500,000 distinct CDR3 sequences, approximately 15% recorded once. This sample also belongs to another study, concerning yellow fever vaccine responses in identical twins. That source adds: Vaccine T cell responses of twins reportedly seemed partly convergent and partly personalized.

The sequenced material came from CD4+ T cells sorted from blood. The receptor was derived from a woman in her late teens or twenties in good health.

CDR3 loop: CASSLVRGQTDTQYF. In DNA form, the CDR3 reads TGCGCCAGCAGCTTGGTCCGGGGGCAAACAGATACGCAGTATTTT. This chain links TRBV5-1 with TRBJ2-3; D is tentatively TRBD1 or TRBD2 (6 bases each). The CDR3 is 15 residues long. V lost 0 bases and J 3 bases, leaving 11 bases between the germline ends. CDR1 is SGHRS and CDR2 is YFSETQ in the germline V gene.